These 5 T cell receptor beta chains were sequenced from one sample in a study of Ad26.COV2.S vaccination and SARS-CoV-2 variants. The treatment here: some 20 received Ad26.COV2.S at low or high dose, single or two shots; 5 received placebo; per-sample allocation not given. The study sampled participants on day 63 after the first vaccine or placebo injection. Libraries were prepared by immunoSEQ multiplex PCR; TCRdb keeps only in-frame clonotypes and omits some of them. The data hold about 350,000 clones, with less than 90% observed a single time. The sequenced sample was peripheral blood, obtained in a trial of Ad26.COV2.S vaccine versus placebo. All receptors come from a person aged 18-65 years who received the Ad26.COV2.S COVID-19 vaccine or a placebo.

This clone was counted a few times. The CDR3 DNA sequence: TGTGCCAGTAGTAGCGGCAGGGGGCAGGCTCAGCCCCAGCATTTT. This codes for CASSSGRGQAQPQHF. This sequence joins TRBV19 and TRBJ1-5, with 8 bases identical to TRBD1. The CDR3 runs to 15 residues. V lost 4 bases to trimming and J lost 6 bases; unmatched junction nucleotides: 8. Germline CDR1 LNHDA, CDR2 SQIVND (reference sequence).

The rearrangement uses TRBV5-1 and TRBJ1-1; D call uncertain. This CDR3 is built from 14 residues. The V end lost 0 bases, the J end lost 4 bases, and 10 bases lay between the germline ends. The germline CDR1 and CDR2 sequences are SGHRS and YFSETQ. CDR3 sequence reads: CASSLEVGVTEAFF. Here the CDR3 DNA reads TGCGCCAGCAGCTTGGAGGTCGGGGTCACTGAAGCTTTCTTT.

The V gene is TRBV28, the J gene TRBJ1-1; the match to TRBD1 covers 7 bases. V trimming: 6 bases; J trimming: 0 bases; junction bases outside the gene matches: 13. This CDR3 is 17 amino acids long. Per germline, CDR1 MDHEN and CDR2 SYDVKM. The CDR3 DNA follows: TGTGCCAGCAGCCGACAGGGAAGTTTGTCCATGAACACTGAAGCTTTCTTT. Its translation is CASSRQGSLSMNTEAFF.

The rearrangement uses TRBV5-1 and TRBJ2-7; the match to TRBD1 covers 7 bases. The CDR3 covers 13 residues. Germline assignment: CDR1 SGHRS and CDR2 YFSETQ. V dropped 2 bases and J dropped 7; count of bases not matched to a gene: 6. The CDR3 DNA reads TGCGCCAGCAGCTTAGAGGGGGCTGGAGAGCAGTACTTC. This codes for CASSLEGAGEQYF.

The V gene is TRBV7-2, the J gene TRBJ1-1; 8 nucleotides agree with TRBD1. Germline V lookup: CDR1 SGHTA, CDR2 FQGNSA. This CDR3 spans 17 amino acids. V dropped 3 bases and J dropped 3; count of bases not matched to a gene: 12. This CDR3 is CASSFKPKDRGYTEAFF. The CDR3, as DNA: TGTGCCAGCAGCTTCAAACCAAAAGACAGGGGCTACACTGAAGCTTTCTTT.